These 24 T cell receptor beta chains were sequenced from one sample in a study of T cells after yellow fever vaccination. One entry per CDR3 protein, called by TCRdb with MiXCR from the 5' RACE reads. The profile covers some 600,000 distinct CDR3 sequences, with about a sixth appearing a single time and approximately 15% taken by the ten largest. This material consisted of PBMCs, taken 5 days after the first yellow fever vaccination. These receptors originate from a young man who received the YFV17D yellow fever vaccine.

This clonotype was seen repeatedly, ten times or more. This chain links TRBV7-9 with TRBJ2-1, with 9 bases that match TRBD1. Germline values: CDR1 SEHNR, CDR2 FQNEAQ (reference sequence). V gave up 2 bases and J gave up 11 bases; unmatched junction bases: 10. The CDR3 has 15 residues. Here the CDR3 reads CASSLPGQGTGKQFF. The CDR3 region has the DNA TGTGCCAGCAGCTTACCCGGACAGGGGACGGGGAAGCAGTTCTTC.

The chain joins TRBV28 to TRBJ1-6; the D is unclear. This CDR3 is built from 16 residues. Between the trimmed V and J ends, which lost 3 bases and 9 bases, there was a span of 18 bases. The germline CDR1 and CDR2 sequences are MDHEN and SYDVKM. The CDR3 region has the DNA TGTGCCAGCAGTTTCCTAATCTATGGTCGTGGTTCACCCCTCCACTTT. Protein sequence: CASSFLIYGRGSPLHF.

This clonotype has only one observation. The chain recombines TRBV9 with TRBJ2-2; TRBD1 is a possible D gene (6 bases). This CDR3 has 15 amino acids. V lost 2 bases to trimming and J lost 5 bases, with 13 bases between them. The V gene's germline CDR1 is SGDLS and CDR2 YYNGEE. The DNA of the CDR3 is TGTGCCAGCAGCGTGCGGACAGCGCTTACCGGGGAGCTGTTTTTT. It yields the protein CASSVRTALTGELFF.

This clonotype was seen at least ten times. The CDR3 nucleotides are TGTGCCAGCAGTTTAACACCACACTATGGCTACACCTTC. This encodes CASSLTPHYGYTF. The chain is built from TRBV12-3 or TRBV12-4 and TRBJ1-2; D not resolved. This CDR3 spans 13 amino acids. Trimming took 2 bases from V and 3 from J, leaving 7 bases between them.

This clonotype was seen repeatedly, ten times or more. V and J are TRBV6-4 and TRBJ2-3; TRBD2 matches at 8 bases. The CDR3 is 15 residues long. Germline V lookup: CDR1 MRHNA, CDR2 SNTAGT. With 3 bases clipped from V and 4 bases from J, the junction kept 6 bases outside the gene matches. The CDR3 spells CASSEGAGAADTQYF. The CDR3 DNA reads as TGTGCCAGCAGTGAAGGAGCGGGGGCCGCAGATACGCAGTATTTT.

The CDR3: CAWRRTGATGELFF. In DNA form, the CDR3 reads TGTGCCTGGAGGCGGACAGGGGCAACCGGGGAGCTGTTTTTT. The J gene is TRBJ2-2, the V gene TRBV30; TRBD1 agrees at 9 bases. The CDR3 length is 14 residues. Germline V gene lookup returns CDR1 GTSNPN and CDR2 SVGIG (reference sequence). Trimming took 3 bases from V and 5 from J; bases not matched to a gene: 4.

This chain joins TRBV11-1 and TRBJ2-4; 7 bases line up with TRBD1. The CDR3 sequence is 21 residues long. The germline V gene encodes CDR1 SGHAT and CDR2 FQDESV (reference sequence). V lost 4 bases, J lost 0 bases, and 21 bases stayed unmatched. The DNA of the CDR3 is TGTGCCAGCAGCTCGCGGTTTCCGGGACAGACGGACCCTTTAGCCAAAAACATTCAGTACTTC. Encoded protein: CASSSRFPGQTDPLAKNIQYF.

In this sample, this clonotype turned up a few times. This sequence joins TRBV3-1 and TRBJ2-5, with D perhaps being TRBD1 or TRBD2 (5 bases each). Germline-derived CDR1 and CDR2 are LGHDT and YNNKEL (reference sequence). Trimming pared 4 bases from V and 1 base from J, leaving 10 bases between. CDR3 length equals 14 residues. CDR3 DNA: TGTGCCAGCAGCCGGGACGGATTCCAAGAGACCCAGTACTTC. This codes for CASSRDGFQETQYF.

This clonotype has only one observation. CDR3 residues: CASSLPPLGYEQYF. CDR3 DNA sequence: TGTGCCAGCAGCTTACCTCCATTGGGTTACGAGCAGTACTTC. This sequence joins TRBV7-9 and TRBJ2-7; no clear D gene. Germline CDR1 reads SEHNR; CDR2 reads FQNEAQ (reference sequence). V was shortened by 2 bases and J by 4 bases, with 12 bases between the two germline ends. The CDR3 consists of 14 residues.

This clonotype was observed a handful of times. V gene TRBV12-3 or TRBV12-4 combines with J gene TRBJ2-7; weak D call: TRBD1 (5 bases). The CDR3 is made up of 15 amino acids. V was shortened by 6 bases and J by 0 bases, with 15 bases between the two germline ends. The CDR3 loop is CASSRYRLTSYEQYF. CDR3 DNA: TGTGCCAGCAGCCGTTACAGGTTGACCTCCTACGAGCAGTACTTC.

This sequence joins TRBV6-2 or TRBV6-3 and TRBJ2-7; D possibly corresponds to TRBD1 (6 bases). The V gene lost 4 bases and the J gene lost 3 bases, with 13 bases spanning the gap. This CDR3 has 14 residues. CDR1 MNHEY and CDR2 SVGEGT come from the germline V gene. CDR3 in DNA: TGTGCCAGCAGTTCTTTACAGGGTGTCTACGAGCAGTACGTC. Encoded protein: CASSSLQGVYEQYV.

J is TRBJ2-1 and V is TRBV12-3 or TRBV12-4, with a possible D match to TRBD2 (6 bases). The CDR3 is made up of 13 amino acids. The V end was cut by 5 bases, the J end by 15 bases, with 20 bases between. CDR3 residues: CASSAGGAGIGFF. The CDR3 coding sequence is TGTGCCAGCAGTGCCGGGGGAGCGGGCATTGGGTTCTTC.

There are many counts of this clonotype. V usage is TRBV20-1 and J usage is TRBJ2-7; D may match TRBD1 or TRBD2 (5 bases each). V dropped 1 base and J dropped 10 bases, with 20 bases sitting between them. The germline CDR1 and CDR2 sequences are DFQATT and SNEGSKA (reference sequence). The CDR3 is made up of 14 amino acids. The CDR3 protein is CSARGEFLQGKQYF. Written as DNA, the CDR3 is TGCAGTGCTAGAGGGGAGTTCCTCCAGGGAAAACAGTACTTC.

The rearrangement links TRBV20-1 to TRBJ1-4; 7 bases agree with TRBD1. The length of the CDR3 is 16 residues. From germline, CDR1 is DFQATT and CDR2 SNEGSKA (reference sequence). Trimming at V came to 0 bases and at J to 8 bases, leaving 12 bases not matched to a gene. The CDR3 loop is CSARDPSGRGFEKLFF. CDR3 coding DNA: TGCAGTGCTAGAGATCCGAGTGGCAGGGGGTTCGAAAAACTGTTTTTT.

The sample holds a few counts of this clonotype. The rearrangement links TRBV5-1 to TRBJ2-7; 11 bases are a match to TRBD1. Trimming removed 0 bases from V and 4 bases from J; junction bases left unmatched: 3. Germline lookup yields CDR1 SGHRS and CDR2 YFSETQ. The CDR3 totals 15 residues. CDR3 region: CASSLVGTGGYEQYF. The CDR3 DNA sequence: TGCGCCAGCAGCTTGGTGGGGACAGGGGGTTACGAGCAGTACTTC.

The rearrangement joins TRBV7-2 to TRBJ1-1, with unresolved D. This CDR3 contains 14 residues. Germline assignment: CDR1 SGHTA and CDR2 FQGNSA. The V end lost 3 bases, the J end lost 7 bases, and 15 bases lay between the germline ends. Here the CDR3 DNA reads TGTGCCAGCAGCTTTAAACCCCTCACCCTTGAAGCTTTCTTT. It yields the protein CASSFKPLTLEAFF.

The chain employs TRBV20-1 and TRBJ2-1; D remains ambiguous. The CDR3 is 16 amino acids. V shed 2 bases and J shed 0 bases, with 14 bases lying between them. Germline CDR1 is DFQATT and CDR2 is SNEGSKA (reference sequence). The CDR3 protein is CSARTRGGPSYNEQFF. For the CDR3, the DNA is TGCAGTGCTAGAACGAGAGGCGGACCCTCCTACAATGAGCAGTTCTTC.

This clonotype was counted a few times. The chain couples TRBV5-1 to TRBJ2-5, with D perhaps matching TRBD1 (7 bases). Germline-derived CDR1 and CDR2 are SGHRS and YFSETQ. The V and J ends lost 4 bases and 4 bases respectively, with 14 bases between them. The CDR3 is made up of 14 amino acids. The DNA for the CDR3 is TGCGCCAGCAGCGGGGGGACAGTGAGAGAGACCCAGTACTTC. Protein: CASSGGTVRETQYF.

J is TRBJ1-2 and V is TRBV18; D ambiguous. Germline V CDR1 and CDR2: KGHSH, LQKENI. The CDR3 extends over 14 amino acids. V was trimmed by 5 bases and J by 8 bases, leaving 18 bases between them. CDR3 region: CASSKSEVEGGYTF. CDR3 coding DNA: TGTGCCAGCTCAAAAAGCGAGGTGGAGGGAGGCTACACCTTC.

Many counts were recorded for this clonotype. This chain links TRBV24-1 with TRBJ1-2; possible D gene TRBD1, 6 bases. CDR3 length equals 13 residues. The V gene lost 3 bases and the J gene lost 5 bases, with 9 bases spanning the gap. Germline CDR1 KGHDR, CDR2 SFDVKD. The CDR3 is CATSDRTVYGYTF. The CDR3 nucleotides are TGTGCCACCAGTGATCGGACAGTATATGGCTACACCTTC.

This clonotype was seen more than once but under ten times. V gene TRBV12-3 or TRBV12-4 combines with J gene TRBJ2-5, with a possible D match to TRBD1 (5 bases). Trimming removed 5 bases from V and 7 bases from J, with 23 bases in between. The CDR3 is 16 residues long. Here the CDR3 DNA reads TGTGCCAGCAGTGAACTGCAGGGTAGGATGGGAACGACCCAGTACTTC. Translating gives CASSELQGRMGTTQYF.

A few counts support this clonotype. The genes are TRBV7-2 and TRBJ1-2, with D uncertain. Trimming removed 3 bases at V and 7 bases at J, with 15 bases between. CDR1 and CDR2 (germline): SGHTA, FQGNSA. The CDR3 contains 14 residues. The CDR3 DNA follows: TGTGCCAGCAGCTTGATAGGCCCACCGGGTGGCTACACCTTC. It codes for CASSLIGPPGGYTF.

The chain couples TRBV15 to TRBJ1-4, with TRBD1 as a possible D gene (5 bases). This CDR3 is built from 14 residues. Germline V gene sequence: CDR1 LNHNV, CDR2 YYDKDF (reference sequence). Trimming removed 0 bases from V and 10 bases from J, with 12 bases in between. CDR3 nucleotides: TGTGCCACCAGCAGAGATCCCAGGGAAGTAAAACTGTTTTTT. It is translated as CATSRDPREVKLFF.

The table lists this clonotype with many counts. The chain recombines TRBV12-3 or TRBV12-4 with TRBJ1-6; no clear D. This CDR3 region has 14 residues. Between the trimmed V and J ends, which lost 7 bases and 0 bases, there was a span of 7 bases. CDR3 amino acids: CASTQNSYNSPLHF. The CDR3 nucleotides read TGTGCCAGCACTCAGAACTCCTATAATTCACCCCTCCACTTT.